What follows are 14 T cell receptor beta chains derived from one specimen sequenced in a study of CD8 T cells in ankylosing spondylitis. Broader study findings: Roughly eight highly homologous variants made up a TCR beta motif that seemed to typify ankylosing spondylitis blood.

TCRdb reprocessed the 5' RACE reads via MiXCR and lists one record per CDR3 protein. The data contain some 220,000 distinct CDR3 sequences, around 6.6% of them singletons. The antigens of these receptors remain unknown. Material: blood, either unsorted or a sorted T cell fraction (not recorded which). These receptors were collected from a male donor with ankylosing spondylitis.

This clonotype was detected ten times or more. This chain uses TRBV20-1 with TRBJ1-1; 8 bases are shared with TRBD1. V dropped 3 bases and J dropped 0; count of bases not matched to a gene: 6. The CDR3 length is 15 residues. CDR1 DFQATT and CDR2 SNEGSKA come from the germline V gene (reference sequence). CDR3 sequence reads: CSARRLGQVNTEAFF. The CDR3 DNA follows: TGCAGTGCTAGGAGGTTGGGACAGGTGAACACTGAAGCTTTCTTT.

This clonotype was seen at least ten times. The J gene is TRBJ2-7, the V gene TRBV6-6; D is undetermined. The CDR3 sequence is 12 residues long. From germline, CDR1 is MNHNY and CDR2 SVGAGI (reference sequence). Between the trimmed V and J ends, which lost 7 bases and 6 bases, there was a span of 13 bases. Here the CDR3 DNA reads TGTGCCAGCACTCTCGGGTCGGGCGAGCAGTACTTC. Its protein product is CASTLGSGEQYF.

This clonotype was counted once. This could be a read error, since a much larger clone is one nucleotide away. The V and J genes are TRBV20-1 and TRBJ2-1, with a weak D call TRBD1 (5 bases). The assigned J gene may be wrong: the sequence end matches TRBJ2-7 better. This CDR3 contains 14 residues. Germline CDR1 DFQATT, CDR2 SNEGSKA (reference sequence). In DNA form, the CDR3 reads TGCAGTGCTTCACGGACACTCACTGGCAATGAGCAGTACTTC. Amino acid sequence: CSASRTLTGNEQYF.

This clonotype was seen repeatedly, ten times or more. CDR3 sequence reads: CASSFTGDEQFF. The CDR3 nucleotides read TGTGCCAGCAGTTTTACGGGAGATGAGCAGTTCTTC. The J gene is TRBJ2-1, the V gene TRBV12-3 or TRBV12-4; D is perhaps TRBD2 (6 bases). The CDR3 spans 12 residues. Trimming left V 3 bases short and J 8 bases short, with 8 bases between.

The chain is built from TRBV12-3 or TRBV12-4 and TRBJ1-5; D is perhaps TRBD1 (5 bases). This CDR3 contains 15 residues. V was trimmed by 1 base and J by 2 bases, leaving 9 bases between them. The CDR3 region is CASSLGGPGNQPQHF. The CDR3 DNA sequence: TGTGCCAGCAGTTTAGGGGGACCCGGCAATCAGCCCCAGCATTTT.

This clonotype came up many times. The chain couples TRBV6-2 or TRBV6-3 to TRBJ2-1, with D possibly called TRBD1 or TRBD2 (5 bases each). The CDR3 has 15 residues. The germline V gene has CDR1 MNHEY and CDR2 SVGEGT. V was shortened by 8 bases and J by 4 bases, with 18 bases between the two germline ends. The CDR3 loop reads CASLNRDRIYNEQFF. The DNA of the CDR3 is TGTGCCAGCTTGAACCGGGACCGGATTTACAATGAGCAGTTCTTC.

This clonotype was seen only a few times. The rearrangement links TRBV5-6 to TRBJ2-7, with 8 bases identical to TRBD2. V lost 3 bases and J lost 6; bases outside the gene matches: 5. This CDR3 has 13 residues. Germline V gene data show CDR1 as SGHDT and CDR2 as YYEEEE. The CDR3 DNA follows: TGTGCCAGCAGCTCCGGGACTAGTGGCGAGCAGTACTTC. Translated, it gives CASSSGTSGEQYF.

This clonotype was seen ten or more times. The rearrangement uses TRBV6-2 or TRBV6-3 and TRBJ2-5; TRBD2 matches at 12 bases. The germline CDR1 and CDR2 sequences are MNHEY and SVGEGT. This CDR3 comprises 18 residues. V dropped 5 bases and J dropped 0; count of bases not matched to a gene: 10. Written as DNA, the CDR3 is TGTGCCAGCAGTCTCAATCCGACTAGCGGGGGAAACCAAGAGACCCAGTACTTC. Its translation: CASSLNPTSGGNQETQYF.

Ten or more counts support this clonotype. J is TRBJ1-5 and V is TRBV7-2; 7 positions match TRBD1. Germline lookup yields CDR1 SGHTA and CDR2 FQGNSA. The CDR3 covers 15 residues. V shed 5 bases and J 10 bases; nucleotides not matched to a gene: 14. The CDR3 DNA follows: TGTGCCAGCAGCCACAGGGGCAGGCCTACGTACCCCCAGCATTTT. Translation: CASSHRGRPTYPQHF.

There are many counts of this clonotype. The chain links TRBV10-3 to TRBJ2-7; tentative D call: TRBD2 (5 bases). The germline V gene encodes CDR1 ENHRY and CDR2 SYGVKD. The CDR3 loop spans 14 amino acids. V dropped 2 bases and J dropped 5 bases, with 13 bases sitting between them. Written as DNA, the CDR3 is TGTGCCATCAGTGAGATCAGGAGCGGTGACGAGCAGTACTTC. Encoded protein: CAISEIRSGDEQYF.

This clonotype has a count of ten or more. The chain recombines TRBV12-3 or TRBV12-4 with TRBJ1-2; no reliable D call. Deletions cut 6 bases from V and 3 bases from J, with 17 bases between. CDR3 length equals 15 residues. The DNA of the CDR3 is TGTGCCAGCAGCCCCGGACGGCTGTGGGACTATGGCTACACCTTC. This codes for CASSPGRLWDYGYTF.

This clonotype was seen repeatedly, ten times or more. The CDR3 nucleotides read TGTGCCAGCAGCTTAGCGATGGTAGCGGGGGGCACCTCCTACGAGCAGTACTTC. Its translation is CASSLAMVAGGTSYEQYF. The rearrangement joins TRBV11-1 to TRBJ2-7, with 10 bases aligning to TRBD2. The V segment lost 0 bases and the J segment 0 bases; nucleotides outside the gene matches: 8. CDR3 length equals 18 residues. Per germline, CDR1 SGHAT and CDR2 FQDESV (reference sequence).

The CDR3 bases are TGCGCCAGCAGCTTGTCAGCCGCGGGGTCCCCTGAAGCTTTCTTT. Translating it yields CASSLSAAGSPEAFF. V and J are TRBV5-1 and TRBJ1-1; D unresolved. This CDR3 comprises 15 residues. Germline assignment: CDR1 SGHRS and CDR2 YFSETQ. Trimming pared 1 base from V and 6 bases from J, leaving 16 bases between.

V gene TRBV7-9 combines with J gene TRBJ2-3; weak D call: TRBD2 (5 bases). The CDR3 sequence is 15 residues long. From germline, CDR1 is SEHNR and CDR2 FQNEAQ (reference sequence). Trimming removed 5 bases from V and 12 bases from J, with 24 bases in between. The CDR3 region is CASSLWTPLGVTQYF. Here the CDR3 DNA reads TGTGCCAGCAGCCTATGGACTCCTCTCGGGGTTACACAGTATTTT.